This T cell receptor beta chain was profiled in a study of T-cell reconstitution after alpha-beta-depleted transplantation in children. General observations from the study: Expanded graft clones, several hundred of them, were reportedly the source of alpha-beta T cells about two months after transplant.

Germline V gene data show CDR1 as KGHDR and CDR2 as SFDVKD. Trimming took 5 bases from V and 3 from J; bases not matched to a gene: 10. This CDR3 is built from 16 residues. With regard to this clonotype: What it binds is unknown.

The authors prepared the TCRbeta library with unique molecular identifiers. TCRdb reprocessed the PCR reads via MiXCR and lists one record per CDR3 protein. The sample consists of around 490,000 distinct CDR3 sequences, about an eighth of them appearing once. The rearrangement joins TRBV24-1 to TRBJ2-5; the match to TRBD1 covers 8 bases. This specimen was PBMCs, mostly from graft donor cells, taken 180 days after TCRalphabeta/CD19-depleted stem cell transplant. The origin of this receptor is a female patient aged 2-10 years who had a stem cell transplant for aplastic anemia, so the T cells may come from the graft donor. The CDR3 loop reads CATSVADREWEETQYF. The CDR3 nucleotides are TGTGCCACCAGTGTCGCGGACAGGGAATGGGAAGAGACCCAGTACTTC.